This T cell receptor (beta chain) emerged from a study of metastatic and nonmetastatic thyroid tumors (dated by TCRdb to about 2020). With regard to the full study: For patients with malignant and with benign thyroid disease, the researchers compared repertoires between peripheral blood samples and tumor or nodule tissue samples. Broad study findings and their caveats: In both blood and tumor samples, TCR beta diversity was reported to be significantly higher in malignant tumors than in benign nodules.

This clone showed up just a few times. Its antigen is unknown. Nothing much larger sits one base from this clone, and base qualities are not available. The library was built by means of PCR. The instrument given in TCRdb is Illumina HiSeq 4000. The TCR beta-chain CDR3 region of each patient was profiled by high-throughput sequencing. On the study's bioinformatics: Drawing on CDR3 differences between clinicopathological groups, the researchers built a classifier meant to tell apart patients with distant-metastatic papillary thyroid cancer. To measure repertoire diversity the researchers used the Shannon index, while the Morisita-Horn index served to gauge how similar the tumor and blood repertoires were. TCRdb reprocessing: public reads trimmed at Q25 with fastp, clones called with MiXCR, in-frame beta chains kept. None of the V and J calls come from the authors' own analysis; TCRdb made them. The sample yields approximately 35,000 clones; roughly a third were counted once. The ten largest clones represent approximately 22% of the sample.

Trimming costs V 4 bases and J 4 bases, and their ends lie 11 bases apart. According to the germline V gene, CDR1 reads MGHRA and CDR2 reads YSYEKL. The CDR3 measures 13 amino acids from cysteine to phenylalanine. Only the CDR3 DNA stays, 39 bases, in frame from base 1. No patient had received any treatment before thyroid surgery. Patient clinical samples collected from the early 2010s to the late 2010s were retrospectively analysed using T-cell receptor beta sequencing. The sequenced sample consisted of tumor tissue. The V and J segments used are TRBV4-1 and TRBJ2-7; no D segment can be confidently identified. The receptor was isolated from a female donor with papillary thyroid cancer or a benign thyroid nodule (not recorded which). Some clones in this sample may be carry-over from other donors' samples. DNA sequence: TGCGCCAGCAGCCCTGCGCGGTGGTACGAGCAGTACTTC. The resulting protein is CASSPARWYEQYF.